These T cell receptor beta chains were read from a single sample in a study of a mutant IDH1 vaccine in newly diagnosed glioma. These receptors' antigens are unknown. Profiling relied on immunoSEQ multiplex PCR, and the TCRdb table lists in-frame clones only, not all of them. Altogether roughly 40,000 clones are present, 91% being singletons, with the ten largest covering over 2%. Sample: PBMCs, taken from a glioma patient whose treatment included an IDH1 peptide vaccine. The receptor source for this set is a man in his fifties or sixties with glioma. The CDR3 runs from the conserved cysteine through the conserved F or W. Fields, in order: clone size, V gene, D gene, CDR3 length, J gene, CDR3 DNA, CDR3 protein. The D gene is left open where the match is weak. Some rows have no size entry. The others give once, few or many, or a class for an expanded clone.

once	TRBV19	.	13	TRBJ1-1	TGTGCCACACCCAATCCCCGGGGAACTGAAGCTTTCTTT	CATPNPRGTEAFF
.	TRBV19	TRBD1	14	TRBJ1-2	TGTGCCAGTACGACAGGGGGCGCCGACTATGGCTACACCTTC	CASTTGGADYGYTF
once	TRBV29-1	.	11	TRBJ2-3	TGCAGCGTTGCGGGCCAAGATACGCAGTATTTT	CSVAGQDTQYF
.	TRBV19	TRBD1	15	TRBJ1-1	TGTGCCAGTAGTTTTGGGACAGGGCGGAACACTGAAGCTTTCTTT	CASSFGTGRNTEAFF
.	TRBV10-3	TRBD1	14	TRBJ1-4	TGTGCCATCAGATCGGGACAGGGGGATGAAAAACTGTTTTTT	CAIRSGQGDEKLFF
.	TRBV27	.	16	TRBJ1-2	TGTGCCAGCAGTTTATCCCCTCAGGTCAATGTGGATGGCTACACCTTC	CASSLSPQVNVDGYTF
.	TRBV4-3	.	16	TRBJ2-5	TGCGCCAGCAGCCAGCGACCGGGACCACAACAAGAGACCCAGTACTTC	CASSQRPGPQQETQYF
.	TRBV4-2	TRBD2	18	TRBJ2-3	TGTGCCAGCAGCCAAGTTTCTAGCGGGAGGGCCAGCACAGATACGCAGTATTTT	CASSQVSSGRASTDTQYF
.	TRBV19	.	14	TRBJ2-3	TGTGCCAGTAGTGCGACTAGATGGACAGATACGCAGTATTTT	CASSATRWTDTQYF
medium-sized	TRBV7-9	.	12	TRBJ2-7	TGTGCCAGCAGCTTAGCTCCCTACGAGCAGTACTTC	CASSLAPYEQYF
.	TRBV11-2	.	14	TRBJ2-3	TGTGCCAGCAGCTCATTATCACTAGGGAATACGCAGTATTTT	CASSSLSLGNTQYF
.	TRBV5-4	TRBD1	15	TRBJ1-5	TGTGCCAGCAGCTTTCAGGGGGGGGGCAATCAGCCCCAGCATTTT	CASSFQGGGNQPQHF
.	TRBV5-1	.	17	TRBJ1-2	TGCGCCAGCAGCTTGAAGGGCGTCTTATGGGACACGTATGGCTACACCTTC	CASSLKGVLWDTYGYTF
once	TRBV21-1	.	16	TRBJ1-3	TGTGCCAGCACTAAAGGGGTACTTCCCTCTGGAAACACCATATATTTT	CASTKGVLPSGNTIYF
.	TRBV6-1	TRBD2	15	TRBJ2-7	TGTGCCAGCAGCGCCACTAGCGGGGGGAGCTACGAGCAGTACTTC	CASSATSGGSYEQYF
.	TRBV14	.	16	TRBJ1-3	TGTGCCAGCAGCCAAGGCCCTCGGGGTCCTGGAAACACCATATATTTT	CASSQGPRGPGNTIYF
.	TRBV10-1	TRBD2	18	TRBJ2-3	TGCGCCAGCAGTGGATTAGCGGGAGAGGTTGCTAGCACAGATACGCAGTATTTT	CASSGLAGEVASTDTQYF
.	TRBV5-1	.	15	TRBJ2-1	TGCGCCAGCAGATCGAGCGAGGTATCCTACAATGAGCAGTTCTTC	CASRSSEVSYNEQFF
.	TRBV19	.	15	TRBJ2-2	TGTGCCAGCAAAACGGGACGGAAGAACACCGGGGAGCTGTTTTTT	CASKTGRKNTGELFF
.	TRBV30	.	12	TRBJ2-3	TGTGCCTGGAGCGACATGTCAGATACGCAGTATTTT	CAWSDMSDTQYF
.	TRBV7-2	.	14	TRBJ2-7	TGTGCCAGCAGCTCCAACCGGGCCAGCTACGAGCAGTACTTC	CASSSNRASYEQYF